This TCR beta chain was sequenced during a study of blood T cell repertoires in COVID-19 (dated by TCRdb to the early 2020s). General notes on the study: Collaborator samples came from the United States, Italy and Spain and covered acute and convalescent phases of COVID-19. Samples were obtained from the ongoing ImmuneRACE study (first 160 participants) and from about 1,300 subjects provided by 6 global collaborators. Deeply sampled blood TCRbeta repertoires from subjects exposed to, actively infected with, or recovered from COVID-19 were included in the dataset. Sample metadata almost always included a de-identified subject ID, COVID-19 status, age in years and sex. The material from the prospective study consisted of cDNA or gDNA derived from T cells, B-cell-depleted T cells, or PBMCs. Where HLA class I and class II types were available, the types were taken from metadata supplied by the sample provider, not from assay-based typing. The repertoires were released in a freely available public database meant as a resource for research on the immune response to SARS-CoV-2.

The paper's findings and limits, for the study overall: Clinical and demographic metadata were provided uncurated, with the amount varying by source and participant.

The immunoSEQ Assay, a bias-controlled multiplex PCR, was used to amplify TCRbeta CDR3 regions from genomic DNA. For the original study's pipeline: Nucleated cell counts per sample were estimated from amplification of reference gene primers within the assay. To quantify the absolute abundance of each unique TCRbeta CDR3 rearrangement, sequence reads were collapsed and filtered. For each sample, productive Simpson clonality was calculated as the square root of Simpson's diversity index across productive rearrangements. This immuneACCESS table, as held by TCRdb, lists in-frame sequences with V and J called but not all clones. Of the missing ones, under half trace to an unresolved V gene in checked studies; the others have no known cause. Clonal size and the V and J genes are those of that table, whereas D and trimming came from the DNA. This sample is represented by some 230,000 clones; 80% to 85% of them were singletons. Roughly 3% of the sample comes from the top ten.

Worth noting for this clone: This clone's antigen is unknown. Per-base qualities were not stored, and no clone one base away is much larger.

A second Seattle source provided samples from volunteer blood donors who had recovered from COVID-19. Whole blood was collected in K2EDTA tubes by collaborating institutions according to the institutions' own protocols. For TCRbeta analysis, collaborators shipped samples as frozen whole blood, isolated PBMCs, or DNA extracted from either of those sample types. Reading from cysteine to phenylalanine, the CDR3 counts 16 amino acids. Only the CDR3 DNA is retained, 48 bases long and in frame from the first base. Trimming accounts for 1 base at V and 4 bases at J, while the number of junction bases matched to no gene is 6. CDR1 and CDR2 were assigned from the germline V gene (reference sequence) as LNHDA and SQIVND.

This TCR was recovered from a woman aged 25-40 years who had recovered from COVID-19. The sample was peripheral blood. The chain employs TRBV19 and TRBJ2-1; 8 central bases correspond to TRBD2. The CDR3 reads as follows: CASSIVLAGPYNEQFF. The nucleotide sequence reads TGTGCCAGTAGTATAGTGCTAGCGGGCCCTTACAATGAGCAGTTCTTC.